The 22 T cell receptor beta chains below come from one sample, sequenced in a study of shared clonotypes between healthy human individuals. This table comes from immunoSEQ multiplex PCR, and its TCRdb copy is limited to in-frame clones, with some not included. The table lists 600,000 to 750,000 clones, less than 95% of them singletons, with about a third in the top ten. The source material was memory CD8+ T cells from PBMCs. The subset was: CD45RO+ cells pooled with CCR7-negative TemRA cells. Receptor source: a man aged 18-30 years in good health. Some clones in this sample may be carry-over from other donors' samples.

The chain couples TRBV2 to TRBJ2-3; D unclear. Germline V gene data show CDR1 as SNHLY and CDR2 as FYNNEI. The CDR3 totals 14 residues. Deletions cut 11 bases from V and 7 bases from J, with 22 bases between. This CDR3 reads CASGQSLYSNTQYF. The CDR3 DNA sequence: TGTGCCTCCGGCCAGAGTTTATATTCAAATACGCAGTATTTT.

CDR3 sequence (DNA): TGTGCCAGCAGTGGGGTCCGCACAGATACGCAGTATTTT. Residues: CASSGVRTDTQYF. The chain combines TRBV28 with TRBJ2-3, with no clear D. V lost 5 bases and J lost 1, with 7 bases in between. This CDR3 spans 13 amino acids. Germline V gene lookup returns CDR1 MDHEN and CDR2 SYDVKM.

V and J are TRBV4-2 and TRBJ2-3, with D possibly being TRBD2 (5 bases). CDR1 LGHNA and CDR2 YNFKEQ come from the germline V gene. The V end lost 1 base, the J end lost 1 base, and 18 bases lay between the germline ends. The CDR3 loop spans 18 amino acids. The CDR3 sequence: CASSQVDLGLSRTDTQYF. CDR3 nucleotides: TGTGCCAGCAGCCAAGTCGACCTAGGACTGTCCCGCACAGATACGCAGTATTTT.

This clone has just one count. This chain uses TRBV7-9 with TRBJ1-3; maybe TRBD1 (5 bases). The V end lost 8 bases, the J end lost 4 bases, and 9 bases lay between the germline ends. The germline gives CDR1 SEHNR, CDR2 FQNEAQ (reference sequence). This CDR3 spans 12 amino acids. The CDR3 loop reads CASGALGNTIYF. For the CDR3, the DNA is TGTGCCAGCGGGGCTTTAGGAAACACCATATATTTT.

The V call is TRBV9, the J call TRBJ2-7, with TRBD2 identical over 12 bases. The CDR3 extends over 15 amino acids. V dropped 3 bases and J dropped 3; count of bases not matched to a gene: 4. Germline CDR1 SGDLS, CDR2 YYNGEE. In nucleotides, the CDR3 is TGTGCCAGCAGCGACGGACTAGCGGGAAACTACGAGCAGTACTTC. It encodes CASSDGLAGNYEQYF.

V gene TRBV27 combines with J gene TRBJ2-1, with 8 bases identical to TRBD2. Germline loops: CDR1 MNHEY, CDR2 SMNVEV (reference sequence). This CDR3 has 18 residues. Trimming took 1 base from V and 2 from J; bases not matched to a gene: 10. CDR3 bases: TGTGCCAGCAGTTTATTACCCCGTAGCGGGAAGGCCTACAATGAGCAGTTCTTC. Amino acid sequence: CASSLLPRSGKAYNEQFF.

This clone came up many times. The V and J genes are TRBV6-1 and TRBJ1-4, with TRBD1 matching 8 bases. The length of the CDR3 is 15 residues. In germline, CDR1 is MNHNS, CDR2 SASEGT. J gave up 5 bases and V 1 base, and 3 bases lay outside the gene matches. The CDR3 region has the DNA TGTGCCAGCAGTGAAGGAAGGACAGGGAATGAAAAACTGTTTTTT. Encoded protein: CASSEGRTGNEKLFF.

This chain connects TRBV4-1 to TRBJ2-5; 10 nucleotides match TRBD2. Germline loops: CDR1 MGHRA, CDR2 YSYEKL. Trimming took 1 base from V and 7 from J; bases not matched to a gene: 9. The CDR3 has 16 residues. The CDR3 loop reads CASSQGVASGSGTQYF. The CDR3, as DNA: TGCGCCAGCAGCCAAGGTGTGGCTAGCGGGAGTGGGACCCAGTACTTC.

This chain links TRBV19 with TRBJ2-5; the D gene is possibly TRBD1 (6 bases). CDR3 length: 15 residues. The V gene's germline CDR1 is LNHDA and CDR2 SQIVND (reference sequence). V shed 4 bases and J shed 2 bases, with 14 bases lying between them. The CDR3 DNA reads TGTGCCAGTAGTAAATGGACAGCCATTCAAGAGACCCAGTACTTC. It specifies CASSKWTAIQETQYF.

DNA of the CDR3: TGTGCCAGCAGCTTGGAATCGGGACCCCTTGGGGAGACCCAGTACTTC. Protein product: CASSLESGPLGETQYF. V and J are TRBV5-6 and TRBJ2-5, with D perhaps given as TRBD1 or TRBD2 (5 bases each). The germline V gene encodes CDR1 SGHDT and CDR2 YYEEEE. Trimming pared 0 bases from V and 5 bases from J, leaving 17 bases between. This CDR3 comprises 16 residues.

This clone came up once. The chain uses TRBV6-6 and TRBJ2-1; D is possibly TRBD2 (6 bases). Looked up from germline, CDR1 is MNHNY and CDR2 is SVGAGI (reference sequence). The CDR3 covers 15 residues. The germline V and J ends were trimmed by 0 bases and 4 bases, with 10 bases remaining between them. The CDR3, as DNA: TGTGCCAGCAGTTACTCGGGCGGGACTTACAATGAGCAGTTCTTC. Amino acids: CASSYSGGTYNEQFF.

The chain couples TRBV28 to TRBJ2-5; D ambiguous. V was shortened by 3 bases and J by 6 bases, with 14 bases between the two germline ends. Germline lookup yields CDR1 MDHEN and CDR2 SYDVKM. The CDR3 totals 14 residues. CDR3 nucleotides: TGTGCCAGCAGTTTTCCGACCGGGTCGCAGACCCAGTACTTC. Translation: CASSFPTGSQTQYF.

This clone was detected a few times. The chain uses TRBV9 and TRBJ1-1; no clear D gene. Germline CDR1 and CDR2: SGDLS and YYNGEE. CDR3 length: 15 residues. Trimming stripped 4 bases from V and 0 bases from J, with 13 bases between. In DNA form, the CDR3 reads TGTGCCAGCAGCCCGGCGCAAGGAGTGAACACTGAAGCTTTCTTT. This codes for CASSPAQGVNTEAFF.

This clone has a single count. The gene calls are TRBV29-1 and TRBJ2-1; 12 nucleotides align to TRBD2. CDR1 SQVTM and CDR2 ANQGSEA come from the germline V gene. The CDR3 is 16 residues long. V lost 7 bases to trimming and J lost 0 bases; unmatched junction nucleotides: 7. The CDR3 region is CSGETSGRISYNEQFF. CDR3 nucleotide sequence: TGCAGCGGGGAAACTAGCGGGAGGATCTCCTACAATGAGCAGTTCTTC.

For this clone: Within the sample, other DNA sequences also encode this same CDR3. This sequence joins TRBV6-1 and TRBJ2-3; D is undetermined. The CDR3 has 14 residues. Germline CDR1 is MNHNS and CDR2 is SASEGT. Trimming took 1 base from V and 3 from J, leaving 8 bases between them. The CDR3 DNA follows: TGTGCCAGCAGTGAAGTGGTTCGGACAGATACGCAGTATTTT. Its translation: CASSEVVRTDTQYF.

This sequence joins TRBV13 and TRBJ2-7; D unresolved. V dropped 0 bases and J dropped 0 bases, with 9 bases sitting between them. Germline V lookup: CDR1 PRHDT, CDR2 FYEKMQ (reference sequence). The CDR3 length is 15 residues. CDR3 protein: CASSLGPSSSYEQYF. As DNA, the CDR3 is TGTGCCAGCAGCTTAGGTCCTTCAAGCTCCTACGAGCAGTACTTC.

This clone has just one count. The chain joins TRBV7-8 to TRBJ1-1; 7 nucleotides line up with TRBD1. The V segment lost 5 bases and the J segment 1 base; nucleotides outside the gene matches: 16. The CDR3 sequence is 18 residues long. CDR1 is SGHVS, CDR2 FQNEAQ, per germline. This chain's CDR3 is CASSPHRSAGGSNTEAFF. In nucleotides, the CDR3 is TGTGCCAGCAGCCCCCACCGTTCGGCAGGGGGGTCGAACACTGAAGCTTTCTTT.

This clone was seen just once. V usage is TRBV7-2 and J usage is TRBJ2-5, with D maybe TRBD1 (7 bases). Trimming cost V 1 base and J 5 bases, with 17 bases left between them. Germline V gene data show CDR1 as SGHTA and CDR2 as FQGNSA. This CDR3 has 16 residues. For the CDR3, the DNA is TGTGCCAGCAGCTTAGAGGGGGGACAGCTCTTGGAGACCCAGTACTTC. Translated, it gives CASSLEGGQLLETQYF.

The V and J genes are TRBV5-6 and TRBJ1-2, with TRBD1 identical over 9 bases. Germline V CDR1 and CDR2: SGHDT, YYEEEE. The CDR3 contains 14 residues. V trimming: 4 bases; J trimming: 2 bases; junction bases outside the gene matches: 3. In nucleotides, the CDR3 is TGTGCCAGCAGCCCGGGGACAGGGAACTATGGCTACACCTTC. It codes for CASSPGTGNYGYTF.

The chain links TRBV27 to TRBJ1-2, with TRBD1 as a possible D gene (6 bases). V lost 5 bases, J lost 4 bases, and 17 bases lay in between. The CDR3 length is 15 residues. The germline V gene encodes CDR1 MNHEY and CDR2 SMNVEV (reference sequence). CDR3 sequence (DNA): TGTGCCAGCAGTGCTACCAGGGGATTTGGCTATGGCTACACCTTC. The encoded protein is CASSATRGFGYGYTF.

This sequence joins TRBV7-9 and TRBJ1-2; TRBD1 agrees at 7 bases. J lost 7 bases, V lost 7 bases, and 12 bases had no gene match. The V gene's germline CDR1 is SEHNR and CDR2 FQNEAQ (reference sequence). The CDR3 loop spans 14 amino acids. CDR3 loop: CASTGQEKGRGYTF. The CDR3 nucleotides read TGTGCCAGCACCGGACAGGAAAAAGGTCGTGGCTACACCTTC. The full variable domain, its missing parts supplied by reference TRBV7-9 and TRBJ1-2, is DTGVSQNPRHKITKRGQNVTFRCDPISEHNRLYWYRQTLGQGPEFLTYFQNEAQLEKSRLLSDRFSAERPKGSFSTLEIQRTEQGDSAMYLCASTGQEKGRGYTFGSGTRLTVV.

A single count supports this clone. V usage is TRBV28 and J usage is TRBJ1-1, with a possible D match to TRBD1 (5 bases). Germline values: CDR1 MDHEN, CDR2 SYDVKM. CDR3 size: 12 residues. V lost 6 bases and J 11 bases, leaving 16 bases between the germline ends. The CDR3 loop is CASSTRGGSAFF. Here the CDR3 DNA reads TGTGCCAGCAGCACCCGCGGGGGGTCGGCTTTCTTT.